What follows are 17 T cell receptor beta chains derived from one specimen sequenced in a study of blood T cell repertoires in COVID-19. Assay used: immunoSEQ multiplex PCR; TCRdb lists only in-frame clones, some missing. The sample has about 310,000 clones, around 91% seen once. The specimen was PBMCs or T cells enriched from blood (not recorded which). The receptors shown here come from a woman under 30 with acute COVID-19.

This clone appeared a single time. The genes are TRBV6-5 and TRBJ1-1; D is unclear. The V gene lost 2 bases and the J gene lost 3 bases, with 10 bases spanning the gap. Germline V gene sequence: CDR1 MNHEY, CDR2 SVGAGI. The CDR3 extends over 14 amino acids. The CDR3 loop reads CASSYNGRDTEAFF. In DNA, the CDR3 is TGTGCCAGCAGTTACAATGGGCGGGACACTGAAGCTTTCTTT.

The chain is built from TRBV28 and TRBJ1-5, with D perhaps matching TRBD1 (5 bases). The V end lost 8 bases, the J end lost 4 bases, and 9 bases lay between the germline ends. The CDR3 is 12 amino acids. CDR1 and CDR2 from the germline V gene are MDHEN and SYDVKM. DNA of the CDR3: TGTGCCAGCGGGCGGGGGAATCAGCCCCAGCATTTT. It encodes CASGRGNQPQHF.

The chain employs TRBV5-4 and TRBJ1-1; 7 bases line up with TRBD1. CDR1 and CDR2 (germline): SGHNT, YYREEE (reference sequence). The CDR3 is 18 residues long. V trimming: 4 bases; J trimming: 4 bases; junction bases outside the gene matches: 19. CDR3 residues: CASSLFTIQGFYGTEAFF. Here the CDR3 DNA reads TGTGCCAGCAGCCTATTCACTATACAGGGGTTTTATGGCACTGAAGCTTTCTTT.

The DNA of the CDR3 is TGTGCCAGCAGCTTAGCTCTAGCGGGGTACAATGAGCAGTTCTTC. Protein sequence: CASSLALAGYNEQFF. The genes are TRBV7-2 and TRBJ2-1, with 9 bases lining up with TRBD2. The V segment lost 0 bases and the J segment 4 bases; nucleotides outside the gene matches: 1. The CDR3 extends over 15 amino acids. CDR1 is SGHTA, CDR2 FQGNSA, per germline.

In this sample, this clone turned up once. The chain employs TRBV19 and TRBJ2-7; tentative D call: TRBD2 (6 bases). Germline values: CDR1 LNHDA, CDR2 SQIVND (reference sequence). Trimming cost V 11 bases and J 5 bases, with 19 bases left between them. This CDR3 contains 13 residues. CDR3 DNA sequence: TGTGCCTCCGGAGGGGAGACGCCCCACGAGCAGTACTTC. Its protein product is CASGGETPHEQYF.

The chain combines TRBV5-5 with TRBJ1-1, with 8 bases that match TRBD1. This CDR3 comprises 14 residues. Germline-derived CDR1 and CDR2 are SGHKS and YYEKEE (reference sequence). With V trimmed by 5 bases and J by 4 bases, 7 bases remained unmatched. The CDR3 DNA sequence: TGTGCCAGCAGGATGACAGGGGTGAGCACTGAAGCTTTCTTT. It translates to CASRMTGVSTEAFF.

The chain links TRBV12-5 to TRBJ1-5; D possibly corresponds to TRBD1 (5 bases). This CDR3 is built from 17 residues. V was clipped by 2 bases and J by 0 bases, with 14 bases between them. Germline V gene sequence: CDR1 LGHNT, CDR2 FRNRAP. The CDR3 sequence is CASGLPRQLYSNQPQHF. The CDR3 DNA is TGTGCTAGTGGTTTGCCCCGACAGCTATATAGCAATCAGCCCCAGCATTTT.

This clone was seen a handful of times. The chain recombines TRBV19 with TRBJ2-1, with 9 nucleotides matching TRBD2. The CDR3 is 14 amino acids. V shed 6 bases, J shed 12 bases, and the junction held 12 bases outside the gene matches. Germline-derived CDR1 and CDR2 are LNHDA and SQIVND (reference sequence). The CDR3 DNA follows: TGTGCCAGTAGGGGTTTAGCGGGAGACGGAGCGCAGTTCTTC. It yields the protein CASRGLAGDGAQFF.

The chain joins TRBV27 to TRBJ1-2, with 11 bases identical to TRBD1. The CDR3 runs 21 residues. The V and J ends lost 7 bases and 4 bases, in that order; junction bases with no gene match: 26. The germline CDR1 and CDR2 sequences are MNHEY and SMNVEV (reference sequence). The DNA of the CDR3 is TGTGCCAGCACCTCGAAAATGGTCCCCTCGGACAGGGGGCTAATCGGCTATGGCTACACCTTC. Amino acids: CASTSKMVPSDRGLIGYGYTF.

The V call is TRBV2, the J call TRBJ2-7, with TRBD1 identical over 11 bases. The CDR3 is 15 residues long. Trimming took 8 bases from V and 3 from J; bases not matched to a gene: 9. Germline V gives CDR1 SNHLY, CDR2 FYNNEI. For the CDR3, the DNA is TGTGCCAGCTCAAAGGAAGGGACAGGGGGCTACGAGCAGTACTTC. It is translated as CASSKEGTGGYEQYF.

This chain joins TRBV6-5 and TRBJ1-5, with 7 bases aligning to TRBD1. The trim removed 0 bases at V and 5 bases at J, leaving 7 bases unmatched. This CDR3 contains 16 residues. Germline V lookup: CDR1 MNHEY, CDR2 SVGAGI. The CDR3 loop reads CASSYSMAGGDQPQHF. DNA of the CDR3: TGTGCCAGCAGTTACTCGATGGCAGGGGGTGATCAGCCCCAGCATTTT.

This chain connects TRBV2 to TRBJ2-7, with TRBD1 as a possible D gene (6 bases). The length of the CDR3 is 12 residues. Looked up from germline, CDR1 is SNHLY and CDR2 is FYNNEI. V dropped 4 bases and J dropped 4 bases, with 8 bases sitting between them. The CDR3 region has the DNA TGTGCCAGCAGTGGACAGGTTTACGAGCAGTACTTC. Translated, it gives CASSGQVYEQYF.

This clone was seen a few times. The J gene is TRBJ1-3, the V gene TRBV2; 7 bases line up with TRBD1. In germline, CDR1 is SNHLY, CDR2 FYNNEI. V lost 4 bases and J lost 0; bases outside the gene matches: 6. The CDR3 has 16 amino acids. CDR3 region: CASSVRQGSSGNTIYF. In nucleotides, the CDR3 is TGTGCCAGCAGTGTGAGACAGGGTTCCTCTGGAAACACCATATATTTT. Using reference TRBV2 and TRBJ1-3 for the parts outside the CDR3, the full variable domain is EPEVTQTPSHQVTQMGQEVILRCVPISNHLYFYWYRQILGQKVEFLVSFYNNEISEKSEIFDDQFSVERPDGSNFTLKIRSTKLEDSAMYFCASSVRQGSSGNTIYFGEGSWLTVV.

This clone was found once. The V and J genes are TRBV6-5 and TRBJ1-1, with D unresolved. The germline V gene encodes CDR1 MNHEY and CDR2 SVGAGI. V shed 6 bases and J shed 5 bases, with 13 bases lying between them. CDR3 length equals 13 residues. Here the CDR3 reads CASRALRGTEAFF. CDR3 nucleotide sequence: TGTGCCAGCAGAGCGTTACGAGGGACTGAAGCTTTCTTT.

The rearrangement links TRBV23-1 to TRBJ1-1; TRBD1 matches at 8 bases. TRBV23-1 qualifies as an ORF whose function is uncertain. The J segment lost 3 bases and the V segment lost 4 bases, leaving 10 bases of the junction unmatched. The CDR3 totals 16 residues. CDR3 protein: CASSRRTGWSHTEAFF. The CDR3, as DNA: TGCGCCAGCAGTCGAAGGACAGGGTGGAGTCACACTGAAGCTTTCTTT.

The rearrangement uses TRBV18 and TRBJ2-3, with TRBD2 matching over 11 bases. Germline trimming cut 3 bases from V and 3 bases from J; bases unmatched to any gene: 8. CDR1 is KGHSH, CDR2 LQKENI, per germline. The CDR3 spans 17 residues. CDR3 nucleotide sequence: TGTGCCAGCTCACCCCCCCTACTAGCGGGAGCAACAGATACGCAGTATTTT. This encodes CASSPPLLAGATDTQYF.

V usage is TRBV11-3 and J usage is TRBJ1-1, with D perhaps matching TRBD1 (6 bases). Per the germline V gene, CDR1 is SGHNT and CDR2 is YENEEA. Trimming stripped 0 bases from V and 4 bases from J, with 24 bases between. The CDR3 contains 19 residues. The CDR3 DNA is TGTGCCAGCAGCTTAGAGTATTGGGGCAAAGGGGAAGGGGGCACTGAAGCTTTCTTT. Translating it yields CASSLEYWGKGEGGTEAFF.